This TCR beta chain derives from a study of blood T cell repertoires in COVID-19. Whole-study context: T cells, B-cell-depleted T cells, or PBMCs supplied cDNA or gDNA.

Original analysis: Scientists estimated how many nucleated cells there were by amplifying reference gene primers. This table comes from immunoSEQ multiplex PCR, and its TCRdb copy is limited to in-frame clones, with some not included. The DNA was the basis for D and trimming; V, J and clone size are from that table. The sample contains around 240,000 clones, roughly 86% of which appear only once. Trimming pared 5 bases from V and 0 bases from J, leaving 13 bases between. There are 15 residues in the CDR3. Germline CDR1 SEHNR, CDR2 FQNEAQ (reference sequence). The rearrangement joins TRBV7-9 to TRBJ1-1, with D maybe TRBD1 (6 bases). Sequencing used PBMCs or T cells enriched from blood (not recorded which). The clonotype was recovered from a woman aged 45-65 years who had recovered from COVID-19. Written as DNA, the CDR3 is TGTGCCAGCAGCCCATTGACAGGTATGAACACTGAAGCTTTCTTT. Encoded protein: CASSPLTGMNTEAFF.